This T cell receptor (beta chain) came from a study of T-cell memory formation after mild COVID-19. Study-level findings and limits: CD8+ contracting clones occupied EMRA, while CD4+ ones occupied mainly CM and EM. Researchers found some responding clones in pre-infection memory, a sign that cross-reactive memory joined.

This clonotype was counted only a few times. Antigen specificity is unknown. This CDR3 is 15 amino acids long. Looked up from germline, CDR1 is SGHTA and CDR2 is FQGNSA. V lost 6 bases and J lost 0; bases outside the gene matches: 8. Sample barcodes and UMIs were carried by the TCR alpha and TCR beta cDNA libraries that 5'RACE generated with constant-segment primers. One entry per CDR3 protein results from TCRdb running MiXCR on the 5' RACE reads. The sample yields hundreds of thousands of distinct CDR3 sequences, about a fifth seen once. The source is an adult woman who had mild COVID-19 (a few samples of this study predate the infection). Cell type and time point are not known. This chain joins TRBV7-2 and TRBJ2-7; the match to TRBD2 covers 7 bases. Sequencing was done on a sample of PBMCs or a T cell subset sorted from them (not recorded which). The CDR3 loop reads CASSSLGGSSYEQYF. DNA for the CDR3: TGTGCCAGCAGTTCCCTGGGAGGGAGCTCCTACGAGCAGTACTTC.